This T cell receptor (beta chain) was identified during a study of blood T cell repertoires in COVID-19. On the study more broadly: Samples came from the United States, Italy and Spain, spanning acute and convalescent COVID-19. Nucleic acid was either cDNA or gDNA, and it came from T cells, B-cell-depleted T cells, or PBMCs.

This table comes from immunoSEQ multiplex PCR, and its TCRdb copy is limited to in-frame clones, with some not included. The sample comprises 130,000 to 150,000 clones, 65% to 85% of which are singletons, and 13% rests with the top ten. V lost 5 bases and J lost 7; bases outside the gene matches: 11. Germline assignment: CDR1 MNHEY and CDR2 SMNVEV (reference sequence). The CDR3 is 15 amino acids. The material sequenced was peripheral blood. The TCR was taken from a man between 60 and 75 years old with active or convalescent COVID-19. The chain couples TRBV27 to TRBJ2-1; 7 bases are a match to TRBD2. This CDR3 reads CASSPTGTTRNEQFF. DNA for the CDR3: TGTGCCAGCAGTCCCACCGGGACTACGCGAAATGAGCAGTTCTTC.